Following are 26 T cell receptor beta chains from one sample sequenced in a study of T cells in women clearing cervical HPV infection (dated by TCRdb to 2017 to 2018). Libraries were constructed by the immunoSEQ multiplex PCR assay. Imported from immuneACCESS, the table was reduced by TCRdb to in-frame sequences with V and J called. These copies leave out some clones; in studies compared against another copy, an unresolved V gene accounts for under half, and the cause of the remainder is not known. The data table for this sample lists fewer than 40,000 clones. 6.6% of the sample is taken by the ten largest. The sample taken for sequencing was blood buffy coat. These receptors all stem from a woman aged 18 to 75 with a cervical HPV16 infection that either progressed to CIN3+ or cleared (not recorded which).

The covered CDR3 bases are TGTGCCAGTAGTAGGTCCACAGCGGCAGATACG. This gives the protein CASSRSTAADT. The whole CDR3 sequence is CASSRSTAADTQYF. The gene calls are TRBV19 and TRBJ2-3; tentatively, D is TRBD2 (5 bases). The read gets to within 3 residues of the CDR3 end, and the germline J gene fills in the rest. There are 14 residues in the CDR3. V lost 4 bases to trimming and J lost 4 bases, with 12 bases between them. The germline gives CDR1 LNHDA, CDR2 SQIVND (reference sequence).

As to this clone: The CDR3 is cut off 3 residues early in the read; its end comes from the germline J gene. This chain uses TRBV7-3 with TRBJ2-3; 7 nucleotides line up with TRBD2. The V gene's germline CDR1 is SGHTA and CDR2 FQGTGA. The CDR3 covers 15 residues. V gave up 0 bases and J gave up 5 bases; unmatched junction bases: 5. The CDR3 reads CASSLTGGLVDTQYF. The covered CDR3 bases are TGTGCCAGCAGCTTAACGGGGGGGTTGGTAGATACG.

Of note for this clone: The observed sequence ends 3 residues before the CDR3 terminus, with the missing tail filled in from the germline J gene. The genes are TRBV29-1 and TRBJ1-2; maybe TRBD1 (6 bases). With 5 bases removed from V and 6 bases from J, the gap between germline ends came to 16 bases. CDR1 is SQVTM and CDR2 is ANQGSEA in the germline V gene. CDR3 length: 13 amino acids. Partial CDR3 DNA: TGCAGCGTTTCCTACAGGGTCGGGGATGGC. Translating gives CSVSYRVGDG. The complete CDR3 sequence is CSVSYRVGDGYTF.

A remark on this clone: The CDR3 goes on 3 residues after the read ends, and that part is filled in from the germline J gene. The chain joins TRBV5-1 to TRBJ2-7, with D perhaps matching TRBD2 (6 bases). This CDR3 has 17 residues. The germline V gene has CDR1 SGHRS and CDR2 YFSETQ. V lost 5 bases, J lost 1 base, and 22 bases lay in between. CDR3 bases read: TGCGCCAGCAGTACTAGCTCAGGGCCCAGAAAATCCTACGAG. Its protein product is CASSTSSGPRKSYE. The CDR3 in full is CASSTSSGPRKSYEQYF. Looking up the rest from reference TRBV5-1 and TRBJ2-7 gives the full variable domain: KAGVTQTPRYLIKTRGQQVTLSCSPISGHRSVSWYQQTPGQGLQFLFEYFSETQRNKGNFPGRFSGRQFSNSRSEMNVSTLELGDSALYLCASSTSSGPRKSYEQYFGPGTRLTVT.

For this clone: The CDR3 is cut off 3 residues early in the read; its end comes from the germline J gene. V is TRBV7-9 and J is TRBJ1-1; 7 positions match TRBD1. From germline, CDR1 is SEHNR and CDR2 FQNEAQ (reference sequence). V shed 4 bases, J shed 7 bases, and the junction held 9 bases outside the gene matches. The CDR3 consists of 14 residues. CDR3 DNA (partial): TGTGCCAGCAGCTCCGGGACAGTCATAAATGAA. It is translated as CASSSGTVINE. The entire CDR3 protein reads CASSSGTVINEAFF. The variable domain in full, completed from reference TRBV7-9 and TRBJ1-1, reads DTGVSQNPRHKITKRGQNVTFRCDPISEHNRLYWYRQTLGQGPEFLTYFQNEAQLEKSRLLSDRFSAERPKGSFSTLEIQRTEQGDSAMYLCASSSGTVINEAFFGQGTRLTVV.

The chain's CDR3 is CASSYGLAGGTDTQYF. CDR3 DNA (partial): TGTGCCAGCAGTTACGGGCTAGCGGGGGGCACAGATACG. The J gene is TRBJ2-3, the V gene TRBV6-2 or TRBV6-3; TRBD2 matches 10 bases. The observed sequence ends 3 residues before the CDR3 terminus, with the missing tail filled in from the germline J gene. The CDR3 consists of 16 residues. V lost 2 bases, J lost 1 base, and 3 bases stayed unmatched. Germline CDR1 MNHEY, CDR2 SVGEGT.

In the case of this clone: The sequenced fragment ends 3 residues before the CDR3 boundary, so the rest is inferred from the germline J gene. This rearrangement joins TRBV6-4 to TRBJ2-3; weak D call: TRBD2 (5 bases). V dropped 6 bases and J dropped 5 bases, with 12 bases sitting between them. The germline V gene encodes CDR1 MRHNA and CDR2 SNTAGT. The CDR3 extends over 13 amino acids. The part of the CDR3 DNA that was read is TGTGCCAGCAGCGAGGACTTAAGAGATACG. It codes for CASSEDLRDT. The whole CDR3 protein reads CASSEDLRDTQYF.

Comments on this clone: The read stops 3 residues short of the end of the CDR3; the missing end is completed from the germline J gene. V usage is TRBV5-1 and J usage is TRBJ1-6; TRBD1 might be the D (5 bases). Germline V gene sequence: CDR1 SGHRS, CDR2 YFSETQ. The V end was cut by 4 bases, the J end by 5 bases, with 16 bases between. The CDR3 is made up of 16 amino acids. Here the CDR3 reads CASSLPAAGNNSPLHF. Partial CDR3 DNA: TGCGCCAGCAGCCTGCCCGCGGCAGGGAATAATTCACCC.

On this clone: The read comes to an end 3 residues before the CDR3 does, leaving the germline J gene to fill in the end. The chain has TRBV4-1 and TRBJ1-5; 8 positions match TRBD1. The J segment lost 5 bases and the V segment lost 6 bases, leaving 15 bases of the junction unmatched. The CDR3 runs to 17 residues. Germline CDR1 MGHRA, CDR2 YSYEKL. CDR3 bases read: TGCGCCAGCAGTCCTACGCCCGGGACAGGTCCGCATCAGCCC. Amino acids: CASSPTPGTGPHQP. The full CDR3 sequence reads CASSPTPGTGPHQPQHF.

CDR3 DNA, as far as it was read: TGCGCCAGCAGCTTGGGCGACAGGGGGCACACTGAA. As protein: CASSLGDRGHTE. The full CDR3 protein is CASSLGDRGHTEAFF. The V and J genes are TRBV5-1 and TRBJ1-1, with 10 bases fitting TRBD1. The read comes to an end 3 residues before the CDR3 does, leaving the germline J gene to fill in the end. Germline loops: CDR1 SGHRS, CDR2 YFSETQ. The J segment lost 3 bases and the V segment lost 0 bases, leaving 2 bases of the junction unmatched. This CDR3 spans 15 amino acids.

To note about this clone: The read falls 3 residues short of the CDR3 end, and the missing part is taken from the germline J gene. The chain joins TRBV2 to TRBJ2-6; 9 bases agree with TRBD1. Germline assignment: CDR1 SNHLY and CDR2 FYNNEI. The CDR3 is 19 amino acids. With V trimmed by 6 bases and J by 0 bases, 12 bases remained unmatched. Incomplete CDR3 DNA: TGTGCCAGCAGGGTAGACCCTGGACAGGGGACCTCTGGGGCCAACGTC. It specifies CASRVDPGQGTSGANV. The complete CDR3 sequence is CASRVDPGQGTSGANVLTF.

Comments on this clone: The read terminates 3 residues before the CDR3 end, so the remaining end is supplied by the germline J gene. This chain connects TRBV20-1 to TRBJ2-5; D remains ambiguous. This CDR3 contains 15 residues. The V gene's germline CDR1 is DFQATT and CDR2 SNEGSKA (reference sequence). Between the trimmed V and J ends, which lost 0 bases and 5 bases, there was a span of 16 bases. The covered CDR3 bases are TGCAGTGCTAGAGAGGATGAAGGGCAGGTGGAGACC. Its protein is CSAREDEGQVET. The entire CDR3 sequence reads CSAREDEGQVETQYF.

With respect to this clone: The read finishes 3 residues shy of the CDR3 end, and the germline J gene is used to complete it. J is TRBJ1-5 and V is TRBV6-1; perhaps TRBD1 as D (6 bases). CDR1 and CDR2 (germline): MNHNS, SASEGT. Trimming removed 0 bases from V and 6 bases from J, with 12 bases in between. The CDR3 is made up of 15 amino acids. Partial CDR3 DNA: TGTGCCAGCAGTGAAGCGGGGGGGCTACGTCAGCCC. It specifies CASSEAGGLRQP. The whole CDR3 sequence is CASSEAGGLRQPQHF.

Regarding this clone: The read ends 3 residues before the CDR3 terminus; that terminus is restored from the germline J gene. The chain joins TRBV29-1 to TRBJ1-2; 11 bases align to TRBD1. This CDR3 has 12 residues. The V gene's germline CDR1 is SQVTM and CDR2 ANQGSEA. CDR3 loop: CSAVGQGAGYTF. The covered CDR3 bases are TGCAGCGCCGTTGGACAGGGGGCAGGC.

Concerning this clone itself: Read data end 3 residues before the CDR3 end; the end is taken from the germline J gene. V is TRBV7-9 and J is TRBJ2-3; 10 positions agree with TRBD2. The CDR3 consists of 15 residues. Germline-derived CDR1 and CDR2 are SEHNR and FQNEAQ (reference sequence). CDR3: CASSERGGLQGTQYF. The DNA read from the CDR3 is TGTGCCAGTTCTGAGCGGGGGGGCCTTCAAGGCACG.

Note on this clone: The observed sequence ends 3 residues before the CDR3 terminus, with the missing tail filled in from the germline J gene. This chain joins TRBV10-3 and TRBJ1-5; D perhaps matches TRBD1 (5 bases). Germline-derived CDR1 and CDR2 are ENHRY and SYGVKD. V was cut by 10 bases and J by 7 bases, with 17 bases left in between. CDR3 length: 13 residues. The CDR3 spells CATKVQAGQPQHF. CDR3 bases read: TGTGCCACGAAGGTACAGGCGGGGCAGCCC.

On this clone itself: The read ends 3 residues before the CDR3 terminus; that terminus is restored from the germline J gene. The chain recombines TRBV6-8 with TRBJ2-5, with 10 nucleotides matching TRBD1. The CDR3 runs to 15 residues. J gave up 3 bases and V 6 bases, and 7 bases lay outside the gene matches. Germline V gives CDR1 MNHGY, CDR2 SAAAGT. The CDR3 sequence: CASSIRDRGEETQYF. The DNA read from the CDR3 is TGTGCCAGCAGCATCCGGGACAGGGGAGAAGAGACC.

CDR3 bases read: TGTGCCAGTAGTACAGGGCTGAACACTGAA. Protein product: CASSTGLNTE. Given in full, the CDR3 is CASSTGLNTEAFF. The V gene is TRBV19, the J gene TRBJ1-1, with TRBD1 as a possible D gene (5 bases). The CDR3 end is not reached by the read, which stops 3 residues before it; the germline J gene fills it in. There are 13 residues in the CDR3. Germline loops: CDR1 LNHDA, CDR2 SQIVND (reference sequence). V dropped 4 bases and J dropped 0 bases, with 6 bases sitting between them.

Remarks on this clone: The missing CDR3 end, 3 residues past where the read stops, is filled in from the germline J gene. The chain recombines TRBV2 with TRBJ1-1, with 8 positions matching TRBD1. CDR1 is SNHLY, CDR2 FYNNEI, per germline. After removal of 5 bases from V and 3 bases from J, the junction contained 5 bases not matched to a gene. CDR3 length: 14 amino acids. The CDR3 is CASSKLTGDTEAFF. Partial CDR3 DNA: TGTGCCAGCAGTAAACTGACAGGGGACACTGAA.

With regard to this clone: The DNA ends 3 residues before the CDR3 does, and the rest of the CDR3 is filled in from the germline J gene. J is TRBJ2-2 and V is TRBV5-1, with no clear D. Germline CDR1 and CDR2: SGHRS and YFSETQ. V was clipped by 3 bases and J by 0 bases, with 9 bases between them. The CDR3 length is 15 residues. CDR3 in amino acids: CASSYGSTNTGELFF. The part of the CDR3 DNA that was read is TGCGCCAGCAGCTACGGGTCTACGAACACCGGGGAG. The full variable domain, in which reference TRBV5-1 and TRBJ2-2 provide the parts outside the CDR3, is KAGVTQTPRYLIKTRGQQVTLSCSPISGHRSVSWYQQTPGQGLQFLFEYFSETQRNKGNFPGRFSGRQFSNSRSEMNVSTLELGDSALYLCASSYGSTNTGELFFGEGSRLTVL.

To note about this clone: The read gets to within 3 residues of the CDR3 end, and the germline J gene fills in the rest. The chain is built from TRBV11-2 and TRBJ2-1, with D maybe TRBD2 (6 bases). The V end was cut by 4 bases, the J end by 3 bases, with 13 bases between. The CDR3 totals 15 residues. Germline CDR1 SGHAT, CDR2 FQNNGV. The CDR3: CASSYRDSFYNEQFF. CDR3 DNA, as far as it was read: TGTGCCAGCAGCTACCGGGACTCTTTCTACAATGAG.

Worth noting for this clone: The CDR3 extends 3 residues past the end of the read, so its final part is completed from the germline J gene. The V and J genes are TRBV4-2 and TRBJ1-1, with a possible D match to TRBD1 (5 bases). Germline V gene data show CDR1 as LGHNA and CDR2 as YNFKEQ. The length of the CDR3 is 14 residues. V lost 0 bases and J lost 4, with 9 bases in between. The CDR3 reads CASSQEKQVTEAFF. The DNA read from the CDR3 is TGTGCCAGCAGCCAAGAGAAACAGGTCACTGAA.

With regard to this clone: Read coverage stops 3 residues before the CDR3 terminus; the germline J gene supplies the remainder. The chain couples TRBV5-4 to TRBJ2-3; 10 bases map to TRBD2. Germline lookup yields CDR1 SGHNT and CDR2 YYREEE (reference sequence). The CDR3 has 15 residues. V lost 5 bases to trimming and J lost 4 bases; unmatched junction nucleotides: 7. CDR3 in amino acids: CASRFSGGLSDTQYF. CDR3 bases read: TGTGCCAGCAGGTTTAGCGGGGGGCTTTCAGATACG.

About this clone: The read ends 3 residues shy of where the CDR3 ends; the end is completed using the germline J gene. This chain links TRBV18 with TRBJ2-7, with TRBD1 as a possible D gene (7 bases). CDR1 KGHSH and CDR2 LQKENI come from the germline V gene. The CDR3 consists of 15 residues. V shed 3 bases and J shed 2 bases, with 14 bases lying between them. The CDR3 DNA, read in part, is TGTGCCAGCTCACCCAGGGGGGACGCCGCCTACGAG. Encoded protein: CASSPRGDAAYE. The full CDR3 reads CASSPRGDAAYEQYF. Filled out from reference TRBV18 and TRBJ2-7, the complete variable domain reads NAGVMQNPRHLVRRRGQEARLRCSPMKGHSHVYWYRQLPEEGLKFMVYLQKENIIDESGMPKERFSAEFPKEGPSILRIQQVVRGDSAAYFCASSPRGDAAYEQYFGPGTRLTVT.

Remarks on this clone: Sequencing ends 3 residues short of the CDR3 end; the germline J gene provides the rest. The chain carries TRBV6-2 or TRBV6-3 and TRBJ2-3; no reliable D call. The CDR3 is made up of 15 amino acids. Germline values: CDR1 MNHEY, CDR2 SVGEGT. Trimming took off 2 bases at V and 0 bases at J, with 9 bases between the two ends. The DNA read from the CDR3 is TGTGCCAGCAGTTACGAACAGTACAGCACAGATACG. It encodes CASSYEQYSTDT. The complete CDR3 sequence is CASSYEQYSTDTQYF.

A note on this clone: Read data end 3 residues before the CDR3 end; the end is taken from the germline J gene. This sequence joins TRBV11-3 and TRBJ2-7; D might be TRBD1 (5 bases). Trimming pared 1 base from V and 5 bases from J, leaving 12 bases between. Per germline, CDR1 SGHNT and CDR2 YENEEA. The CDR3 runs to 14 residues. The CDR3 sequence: CASSLGGQGHEQYF. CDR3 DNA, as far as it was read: TGTGCCAGCAGCTTAGGTGGGCAGGGTCACGAG.